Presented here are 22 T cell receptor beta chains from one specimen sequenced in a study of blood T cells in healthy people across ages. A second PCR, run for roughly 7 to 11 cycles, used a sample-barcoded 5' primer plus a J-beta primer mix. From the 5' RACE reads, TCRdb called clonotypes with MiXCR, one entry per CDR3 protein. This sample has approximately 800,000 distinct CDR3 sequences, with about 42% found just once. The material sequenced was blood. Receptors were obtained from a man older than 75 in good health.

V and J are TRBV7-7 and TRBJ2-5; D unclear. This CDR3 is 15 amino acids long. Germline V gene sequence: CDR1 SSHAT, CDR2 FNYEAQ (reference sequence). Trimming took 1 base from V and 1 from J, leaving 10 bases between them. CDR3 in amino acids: CASSLGRLLQETQYF. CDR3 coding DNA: TGTGCCAGCAGCTTAGGACGGCTACTCCAAGAGACCCAGTACTTC.

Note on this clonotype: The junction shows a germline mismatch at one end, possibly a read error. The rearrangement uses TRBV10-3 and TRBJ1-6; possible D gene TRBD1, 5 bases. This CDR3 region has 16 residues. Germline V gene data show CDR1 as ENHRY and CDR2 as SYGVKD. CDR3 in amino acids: CAISSVPSGGNSPPHF. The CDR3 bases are TGTGCCATCAGTTCAGTCCCATCGGGGGGTAATTCACCCCCCCACTTT.

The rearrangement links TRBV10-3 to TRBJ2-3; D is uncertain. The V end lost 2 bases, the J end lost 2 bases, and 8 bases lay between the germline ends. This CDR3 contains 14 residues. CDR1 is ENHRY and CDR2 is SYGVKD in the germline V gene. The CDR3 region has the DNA TGTGCCATCAGTGAGATCCAGGACACAGATACGCAGTATTTT. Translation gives CAISEIQDTDTQYF.

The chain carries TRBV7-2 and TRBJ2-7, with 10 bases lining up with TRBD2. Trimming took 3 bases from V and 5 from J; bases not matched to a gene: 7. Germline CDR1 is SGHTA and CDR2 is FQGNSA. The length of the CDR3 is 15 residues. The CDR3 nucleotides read TGTGCCAGCAGCTTCAAATTAGCGGGAGGTAACGAGCAGTACTTC. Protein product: CASSFKLAGGNEQYF.

CDR3 sequence: CASSPPGSSIRGYTF. The CDR3 region has the DNA TGTGCCAGCAGTCCTCCCGGGTCATCAATACGTGGCTACACCTTC. The V and J genes are TRBV13 and TRBJ1-2; D is unclear. The CDR3 sequence is 15 residues long. The V gene's germline CDR1 is PRHDT and CDR2 FYEKMQ (reference sequence). With 6 bases removed from V and 7 bases from J, the gap between germline ends came to 21 bases.

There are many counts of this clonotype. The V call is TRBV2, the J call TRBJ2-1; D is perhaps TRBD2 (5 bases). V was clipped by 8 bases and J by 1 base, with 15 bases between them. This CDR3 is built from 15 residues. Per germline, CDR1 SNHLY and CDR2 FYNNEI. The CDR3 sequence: CASRTTRGSYNEQFF. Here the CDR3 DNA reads TGTGCCAGCCGTACTACGCGCGGGTCCTACAATGAGCAGTTCTTC.

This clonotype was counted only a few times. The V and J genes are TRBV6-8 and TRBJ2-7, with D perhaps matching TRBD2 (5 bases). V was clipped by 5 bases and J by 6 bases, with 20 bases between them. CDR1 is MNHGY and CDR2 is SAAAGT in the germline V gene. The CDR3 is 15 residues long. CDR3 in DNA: TGTGCCAGCAGTAGTACTACTAGATTGTCCGCCGAGCAGTACTTC. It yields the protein CASSSTTRLSAEQYF.

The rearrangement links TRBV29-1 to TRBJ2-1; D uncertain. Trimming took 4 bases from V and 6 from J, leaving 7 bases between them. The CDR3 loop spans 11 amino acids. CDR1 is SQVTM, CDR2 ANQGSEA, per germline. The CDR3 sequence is CSVGIGNEQFF. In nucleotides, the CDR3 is TGCAGCGTTGGTATAGGCAATGAGCAGTTCTTC.

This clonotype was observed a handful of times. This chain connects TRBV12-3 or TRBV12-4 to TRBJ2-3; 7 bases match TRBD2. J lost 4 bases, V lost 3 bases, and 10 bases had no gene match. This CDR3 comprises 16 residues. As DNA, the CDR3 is TGTGCCAGCAGTTTCCAACCTACTAGCGACCCAGATACGCAGTATTTT. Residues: CASSFQPTSDPDTQYF.

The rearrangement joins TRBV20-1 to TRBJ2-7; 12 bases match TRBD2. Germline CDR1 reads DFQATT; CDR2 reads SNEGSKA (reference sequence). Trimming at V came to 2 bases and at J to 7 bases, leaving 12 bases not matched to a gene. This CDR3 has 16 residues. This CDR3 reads CSARKMTSGSYNEQYF. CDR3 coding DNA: TGCAGTGCTAGAAAAATGACTAGCGGGAGCTACAATGAGCAGTACTTC.

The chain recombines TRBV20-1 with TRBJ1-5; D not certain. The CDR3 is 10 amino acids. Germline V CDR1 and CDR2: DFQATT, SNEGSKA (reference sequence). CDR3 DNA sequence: TGCATTGCCGGCGGGCAGCCCCAGCATTTT. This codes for CIAGGQPQHF.

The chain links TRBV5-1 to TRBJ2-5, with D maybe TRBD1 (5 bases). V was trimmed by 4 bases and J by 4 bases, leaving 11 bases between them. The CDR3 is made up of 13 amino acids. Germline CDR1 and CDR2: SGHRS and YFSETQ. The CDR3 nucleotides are TGCGCCAGCAGCCCAAAAGGGGCAGAGACCCAGTACTTC. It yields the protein CASSPKGAETQYF.

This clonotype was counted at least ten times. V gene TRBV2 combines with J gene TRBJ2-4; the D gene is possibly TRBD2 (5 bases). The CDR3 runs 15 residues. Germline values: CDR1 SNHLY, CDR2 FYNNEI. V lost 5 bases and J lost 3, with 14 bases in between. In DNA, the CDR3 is TGTGCCAGCAGTCACGGGATCTCGGACAAAAACATTCAGTACTTC. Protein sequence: CASSHGISDKNIQYF.

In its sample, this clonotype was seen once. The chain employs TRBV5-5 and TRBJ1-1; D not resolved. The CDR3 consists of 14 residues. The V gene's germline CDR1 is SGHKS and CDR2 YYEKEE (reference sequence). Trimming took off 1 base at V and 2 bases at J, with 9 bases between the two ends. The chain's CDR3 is CASSLRRRNTEAFF. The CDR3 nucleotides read TGTGCCAGCAGCTTGCGTCGTAGAAACACTGAAGCTTTCTTT.

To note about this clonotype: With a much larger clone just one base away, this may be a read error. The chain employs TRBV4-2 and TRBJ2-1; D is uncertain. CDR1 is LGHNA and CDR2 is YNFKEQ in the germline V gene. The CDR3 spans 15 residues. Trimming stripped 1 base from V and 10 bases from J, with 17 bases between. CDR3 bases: TGTGCCAGCAGCCAAGTCGCAAATAACGAAAACGAGCAGTTCTTC. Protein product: CASSQVANNENEQFF.

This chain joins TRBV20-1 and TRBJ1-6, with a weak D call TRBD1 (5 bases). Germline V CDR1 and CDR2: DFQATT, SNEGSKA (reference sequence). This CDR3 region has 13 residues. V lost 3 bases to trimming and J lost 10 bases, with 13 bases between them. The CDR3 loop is CSASSGSGSPLHF. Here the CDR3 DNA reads TGCAGTGCTAGTTCAGGGAGTGGCTCACCCCTCCACTTT.

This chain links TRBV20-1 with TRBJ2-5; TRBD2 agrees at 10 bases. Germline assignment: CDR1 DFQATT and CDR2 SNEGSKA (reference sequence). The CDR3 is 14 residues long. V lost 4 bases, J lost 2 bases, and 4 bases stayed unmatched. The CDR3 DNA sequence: TGCAGTGCTACCGGGACTAGCGTACAAGAGACCCAGTACTTC. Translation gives CSATGTSVQETQYF.

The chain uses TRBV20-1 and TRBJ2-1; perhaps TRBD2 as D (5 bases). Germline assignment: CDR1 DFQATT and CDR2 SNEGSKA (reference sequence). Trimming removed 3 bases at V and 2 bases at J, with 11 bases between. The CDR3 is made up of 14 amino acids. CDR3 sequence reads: CSARRRVTYNEQFF. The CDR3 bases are TGCAGTGCTAGGCGGCGGGTTACCTACAATGAGCAGTTCTTC.

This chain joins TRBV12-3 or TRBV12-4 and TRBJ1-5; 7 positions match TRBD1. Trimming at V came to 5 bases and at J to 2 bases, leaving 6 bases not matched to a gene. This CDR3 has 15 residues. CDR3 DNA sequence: TGTGCCAGCAGTCAGACAGGGATCGGCAATCAGCCCCAGCATTTT. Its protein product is CASSQTGIGNQPQHF.

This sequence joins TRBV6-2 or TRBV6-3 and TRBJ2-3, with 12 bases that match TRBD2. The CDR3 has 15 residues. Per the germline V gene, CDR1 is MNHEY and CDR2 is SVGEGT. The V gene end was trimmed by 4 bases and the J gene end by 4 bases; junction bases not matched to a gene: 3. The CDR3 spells CASSWTSGAADTQYF. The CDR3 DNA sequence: TGTGCCAGCAGTTGGACTAGCGGGGCGGCAGATACGCAGTATTTT.

CDR3 sequence: CSAYLSGESSYNEQYF. In nucleotides, the CDR3 is TGCAGTGCTTACCTTAGCGGCGAAAGCTCCTACAATGAGCAGTACTTC. The chain carries TRBV20-1 and TRBJ2-1; perhaps TRBD2 as D (6 bases). The last part of the DNA fits TRBJ2-7 better; the J call may be wrong. Germline V CDR1 and CDR2: DFQATT, SNEGSKA (reference sequence). The CDR3 covers 16 residues.

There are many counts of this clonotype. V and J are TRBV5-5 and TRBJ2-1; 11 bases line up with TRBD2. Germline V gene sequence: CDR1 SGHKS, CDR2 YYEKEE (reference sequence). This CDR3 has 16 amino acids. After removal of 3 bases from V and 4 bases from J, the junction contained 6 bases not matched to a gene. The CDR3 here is CASSSSSGREYNEQFF. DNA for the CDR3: TGTGCCAGCAGCTCAAGTAGCGGGAGGGAGTACAATGAGCAGTTCTTC.